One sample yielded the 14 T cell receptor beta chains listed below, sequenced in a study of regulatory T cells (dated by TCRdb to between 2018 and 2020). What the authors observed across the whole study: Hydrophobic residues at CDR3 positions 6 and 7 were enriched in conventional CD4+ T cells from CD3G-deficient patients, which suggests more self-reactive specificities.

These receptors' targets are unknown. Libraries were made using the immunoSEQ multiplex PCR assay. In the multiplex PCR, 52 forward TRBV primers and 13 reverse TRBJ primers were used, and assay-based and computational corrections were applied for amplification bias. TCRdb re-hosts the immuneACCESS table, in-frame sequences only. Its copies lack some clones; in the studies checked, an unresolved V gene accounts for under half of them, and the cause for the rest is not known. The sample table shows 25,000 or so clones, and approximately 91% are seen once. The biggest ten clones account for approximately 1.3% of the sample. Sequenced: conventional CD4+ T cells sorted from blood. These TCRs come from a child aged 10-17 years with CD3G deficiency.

The CDR3 reads CASSLVGAETQYF. DNA of the CDR3: TGTGCCAGCAGCTTAGTGGGTGCGGAGACCCAGTACTTC. V is TRBV13 and J is TRBJ2-5; D not certain. Germline V gene lookup returns CDR1 PRHDT and CDR2 FYEKMQ (reference sequence). The CDR3 has 13 amino acids. Trimming pared 1 base from V and 5 bases from J, leaving 8 bases between.

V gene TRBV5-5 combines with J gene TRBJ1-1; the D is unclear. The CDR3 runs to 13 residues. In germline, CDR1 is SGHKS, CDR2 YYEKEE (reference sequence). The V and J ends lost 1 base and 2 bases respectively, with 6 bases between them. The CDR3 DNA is TGTGCCAGCAGCTTGTGGGTTAACACTGAAGCTTTCTTT. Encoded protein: CASSLWVNTEAFF. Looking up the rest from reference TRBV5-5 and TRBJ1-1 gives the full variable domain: DAGVTQSPTHLIKTRGQQVTLRCSPISGHKSVSWYQQVLGQGPQFIFQYYEKEERGRGNFPDRFSARQFPNYSSELNVNALLLGDSALYLCASSLWVNTEAFFGQGTRLTVV.

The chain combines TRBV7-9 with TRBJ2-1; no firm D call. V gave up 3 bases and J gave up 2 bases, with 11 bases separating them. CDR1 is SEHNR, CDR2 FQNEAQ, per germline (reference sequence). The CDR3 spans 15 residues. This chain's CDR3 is CASSFGVPPYNEQFF. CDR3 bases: TGTGCCAGCAGCTTTGGTGTTCCCCCCTACAATGAGCAGTTCTTC. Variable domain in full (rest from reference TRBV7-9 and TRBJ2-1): DTGVSQNPRHKITKRGQNVTFRCDPISEHNRLYWYRQTLGQGPEFLTYFQNEAQLEKSRLLSDRFSAERPKGSFSTLEIQRTEQGDSAMYLCASSFGVPPYNEQFFGPGTRLTVL.

CDR3 region: CASSSTSGRITDTQYF. In nucleotides, the CDR3 is TGTGCCAGCAGCAGTACTAGCGGGAGGATCACAGATACGCAGTATTTT. The chain uses TRBV7-9 and TRBJ2-3, with 12 bases matching TRBD2. Germline V gene data show CDR1 as SEHNR and CDR2 as FQNEAQ (reference sequence). CDR3 length equals 16 residues. V was pared by 5 bases and J by 2 bases, with 5 bases of the junction left unmatched. The variable domain in full, completed from reference TRBV7-9 and TRBJ2-3, reads DTGVSQNPRHKITKRGQNVTFRCDPISEHNRLYWYRQTLGQGPEFLTYFQNEAQLEKSRLLSDRFSAERPKGSFSTLEIQRTEQGDSAMYLCASSSTSGRITDTQYFGPGTRLTVL.

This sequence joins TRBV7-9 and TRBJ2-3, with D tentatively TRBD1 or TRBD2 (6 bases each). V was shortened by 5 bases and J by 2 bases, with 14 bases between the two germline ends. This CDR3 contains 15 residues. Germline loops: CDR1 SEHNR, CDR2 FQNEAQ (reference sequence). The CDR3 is CASSPTRGATDTQYF. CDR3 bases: TGTGCCAGCAGCCCGACGAGGGGGGCCACAGATACGCAGTATTTT.

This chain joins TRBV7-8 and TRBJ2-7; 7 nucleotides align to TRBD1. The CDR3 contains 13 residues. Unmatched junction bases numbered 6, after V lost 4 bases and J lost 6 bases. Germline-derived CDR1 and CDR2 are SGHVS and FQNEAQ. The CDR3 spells CASSSQQGTEQYF. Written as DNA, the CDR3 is TGTGCCAGCAGCTCCCAACAGGGGACCGAGCAGTACTTC. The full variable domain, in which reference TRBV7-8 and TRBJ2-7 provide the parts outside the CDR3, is GAGVSQSPRYKVAKRGQDVALRCDPISGHVSLFWYQQALGQGPEFLTYFQNEAQLDKSGLPSDRFFAERPEGSVSTLKIQRTQQEDSAVYLCASSSQQGTEQYFGPGTRLTVT.

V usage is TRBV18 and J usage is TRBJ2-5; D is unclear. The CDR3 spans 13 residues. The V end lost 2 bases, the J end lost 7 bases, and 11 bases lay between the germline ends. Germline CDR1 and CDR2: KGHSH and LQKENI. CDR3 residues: CASSPIPEGTQYF. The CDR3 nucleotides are TGTGCCAGCTCACCAATCCCCGAAGGGACCCAGTACTTC.

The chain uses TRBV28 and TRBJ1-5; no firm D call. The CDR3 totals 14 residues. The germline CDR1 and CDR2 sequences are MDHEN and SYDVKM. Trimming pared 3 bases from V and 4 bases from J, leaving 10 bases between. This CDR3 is CASSFVQRNQPQHF. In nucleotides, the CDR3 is TGTGCCAGCAGTTTCGTTCAACGGAATCAGCCCCAGCATTTT.

Here the CDR3 reads CASSPSGTPRGYTF. The CDR3 bases are TGTGCCAGCAGTCCCTCAGGGACCCCGCGCGGCTACACCTTC. This chain connects TRBV28 to TRBJ1-2; perhaps TRBD1 as D (5 bases). CDR3 length: 14 residues. Germline-derived CDR1 and CDR2 are MDHEN and SYDVKM. The ends were cut back, 5 bases at V and 8 bases at J, with 18 bases in the middle.

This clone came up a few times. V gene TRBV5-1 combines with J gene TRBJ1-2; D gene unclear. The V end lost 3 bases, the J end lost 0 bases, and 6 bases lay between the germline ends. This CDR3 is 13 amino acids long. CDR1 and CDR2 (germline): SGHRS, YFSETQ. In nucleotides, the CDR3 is TGCGCCAGCAGCTCCGGGACTAACTATGGCTACACCTTC. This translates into CASSSGTNYGYTF. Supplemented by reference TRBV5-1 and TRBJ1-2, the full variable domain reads KAGVTQTPRYLIKTRGQQVTLSCSPISGHRSVSWYQQTPGQGLQFLFEYFSETQRNKGNFPGRFSGRQFSNSRSEMNVSTLELGDSALYLCASSSGTNYGYTFGSGTRLTVV.

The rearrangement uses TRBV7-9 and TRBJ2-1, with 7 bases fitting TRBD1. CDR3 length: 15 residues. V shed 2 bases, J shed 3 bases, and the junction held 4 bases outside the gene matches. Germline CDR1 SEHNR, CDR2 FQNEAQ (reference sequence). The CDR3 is CASSLKGADYNEQFF. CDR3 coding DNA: TGTGCCAGCAGCTTAAAGGGGGCGGACTACAATGAGCAGTTCTTC. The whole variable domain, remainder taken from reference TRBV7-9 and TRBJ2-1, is DTGVSQNPRHKITKRGQNVTFRCDPISEHNRLYWYRQTLGQGPEFLTYFQNEAQLEKSRLLSDRFSAERPKGSFSTLEIQRTEQGDSAMYLCASSLKGADYNEQFFGPGTRLTVL.

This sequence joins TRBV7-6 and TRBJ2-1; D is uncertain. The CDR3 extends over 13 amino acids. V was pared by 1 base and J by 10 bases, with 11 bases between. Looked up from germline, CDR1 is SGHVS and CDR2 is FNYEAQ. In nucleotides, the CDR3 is TGTGCCAGCAGCTTAGATGTGGTTTCAGAGCAGTTCTTC. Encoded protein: CASSLDVVSEQFF.

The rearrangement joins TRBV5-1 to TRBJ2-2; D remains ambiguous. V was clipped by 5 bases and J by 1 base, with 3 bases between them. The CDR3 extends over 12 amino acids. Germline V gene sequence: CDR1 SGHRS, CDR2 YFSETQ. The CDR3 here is CASRVNTGELFF. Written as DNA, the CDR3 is TGCGCCAGCAGGGTGAACACCGGGGAGCTGTTTTTT.

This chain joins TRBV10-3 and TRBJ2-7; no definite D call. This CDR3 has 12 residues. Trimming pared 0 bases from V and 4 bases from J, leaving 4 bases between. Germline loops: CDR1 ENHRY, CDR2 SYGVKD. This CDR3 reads CAISESSYEQYF. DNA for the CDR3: TGTGCCATCAGTGAGTCTAGTTACGAGCAGTACTTC.